This TCR beta chain was sequenced during a study of CD8+CD57+ T cells in acquired aplastic anemia. At the level of the study: Each DNA sample taken from sorted CD4+ and CD8+ cells came to 3 to 4 ug on average. The study, taken as a whole, reports: Some 29 CD8+ CDR3 sequences were shared between patients and controls.

A few counts support this clonotype. As yet, its antigen is unknown. In patients chosen for sequencing, flow cytometry had shown CD8+CD57+ cell expansion. No therapy had been given to the patients at the time of blood sampling. TCR beta VDJ and CDR3 were profiled, and genomic DNA was the template. TCRdb redid the calling of the reads with MiXCR, one entry per CDR3 protein. Here the sample spans hundreds of thousands of distinct CDR3 sequences, about a third being singletons. Sequencing was performed on sorted CD4+, CD8+, or CD8+CD57+ T cells (not recorded which) from PBMCs. The TCR was taken from a human donor with aplastic anemia.

The CDR3 DNA reads TGCGCCAGCAGCTCAGGACCCCGGACTGACATCTATGGCTACACCTTC. It codes for CASSSGPRTDIYGYTF. The chain joins TRBV5-1 to TRBJ1-2; D uncertain. The length of the CDR3 is 16 residues. CDR1 is SGHRS, CDR2 YFSETQ, per germline. Trimming shortened V by 3 bases and J by 4 bases, and 19 bases separated the two germline ends.